This T cell receptor (beta chain) derives from a study of T-cell memory formation after mild COVID-19. Overall study: Clusters were largely donor specific.

Whole-study results and caveats: Memory sampled before infection contained some responding clones, suggesting cross-reactive memory joined. Second-wave clones peaking on day 37 lacked confirmed SARS-CoV-2 specificity.

On this clonotype itself: The antigen is not known.

cDNA libraries for TCR alpha and TCR beta, carrying sample barcodes and UMIs, came from 5'RACE with constant-segment primers. MiXCR, run by TCRdb on the 5' RACE reads, gives a single entry per CDR3 protein. The table lists about 560,000 distinct CDR3 sequences, 15% to 20% of them singletons. This sequence originates from an adult woman who had mild COVID-19 (a few samples of this study predate the infection). Cell type and time point are not known. Sequenced material: PBMCs or a T cell subset sorted from them (not recorded which).

The CDR3 is CASSLAQGQSGYTF. The CDR3 nucleotides read TGCGCCAGCAGCTTGGCGCAGGGTCAGAGCGGCTACACCTTC. V and J are TRBV5-1 and TRBJ1-2, with a possible D match to TRBD1 (5 bases). The CDR3 is 14 residues long. V was pared by 0 bases and J by 8 bases, with 14 bases between. Per the germline V gene, CDR1 is SGHRS and CDR2 is YFSETQ.